A selection of T cell receptor beta chains follows, all from one sample in a study of T cell repertoires in cytomegalovirus infection. TCRdb analysed the reads with MiXCR anew, one entry per CDR3 protein. The table lists hundreds of thousands of distinct CDR3 sequences, about 11% of them singletons. The source material was PBMCs. The receptors here all came from a human donor in good health (CMV status not recorded). Some clones in this sample may be carry-over from other donors' samples. Each CDR3 is given with its conserved first and last residue. A D gene is named only where the DNA matches it firmly. Clone size is stated in some rows and not others, as once, few, many or a class when expanded.

V gene	J gene	D gene	clone size	CDR3 DNA	CDR3 protein
TRBV7-8	TRBJ2-7	-	many	TGTGCCAGCAGCTTTTTCGGCAGATTCTACGAGCAGTACTTC	CASSFFGRFYEQYF
TRBV6-1	TRBJ1-1	TRBD1	few	TGTGCCACCCCTAGGACAGGGAGGACTGAAGCTTTCTTT	CATPRTGRTEAFF
TRBV28	TRBJ2-1	-	few	TGTGCCAGCAGTTTATTCGGTCTCTACAATGAGCAGTTCTTC	CASSLFGLYNEQFF
TRBV14	TRBJ2-6	-	few	TGTGCCAGCAGCCCGACAGGGGAGGGCGTCCTGACTTTC	CASSPTGEGVLTF
TRBV19	TRBJ2-2	TRBD2	-	TGTGCCAGTAGCCCAGCGGGGGGTGGGAGCACCGGGGAGCTGTTTTTT	CASSPAGGGSTGELFF
TRBV11-2	TRBJ1-4	TRBD1	-	TGTGCCAGCCGTAGCCGACAGGGGAACAATGAAAAACTGTTTTTT	CASRSRQGNNEKLFF
TRBV6-1	TRBJ1-5	-	many	TGTGCCAGCAGTGAAGTAAGGGATCAGCCCCAGCATTTT	CASSEVRDQPQHF
TRBV5-6	TRBJ2-2	-	many	TGTGCCAGCAGCTTCGGGACAAAGAACACCGGGGAGCTGTTTTTT	CASSFGTKNTGELFF
TRBV19	TRBJ2-7	-	many	TGTGCCACCGCTAGTAGGGGGAAAAACTTGTATACCTACGAGCAGTACTTC	CATASRGKNLYTYEQYF
TRBV19	TRBJ1-4	-	many	TGTGCCAGTAGTACCCGACAGGCGGGGAATGAAAAACTGTTTTTT	CASSTRQAGNEKLFF
TRBV7-9	TRBJ2-1	-	many	TGTGCCAGCAGCTTAGGTGCGGGGCTCCAGTACAATGAGCAGTTCTTC	CASSLGAGLQYNEQFF
TRBV7-2	TRBJ1-1	TRBD1	-	TGTGCCAGCAGCTTGCAGGGGGCGTTAGGTGAAGCTTTCTTT	CASSLQGALGEAFF
TRBV7-8	TRBJ1-6	TRBD1	many	TGTGCCAGCAGCTTAGCGCCAGGGGGCTCCTATAATTCACCCCTCCACTTT	CASSLAPGGSYNSPLHF
TRBV13	TRBJ1-2	TRBD1	few	TGTGCCAGCGAAGAGACAGGGTTCTCTGGCTACACCTTC	CASEETGFSGYTF
TRBV30	TRBJ1-5	TRBD1	-	TGTGCCTGGAGTCGAAGGACAGGGAGAACTCAGCCCCAGCATTTT	CAWSRRTGRTQPQHF
TRBV20-1	TRBJ1-5	TRBD1	many	TGCAGTGCTAGGAGCGCGGCAGGGGGGAATAATCAGCCCCAGCATTTT	CSARSAAGGNNQPQHF
TRBV20-1	TRBJ2-3	-	-	TGCAGTGCCCTCGATGAGGGGCCAGATACGCAGTATTTT	CSALDEGPDTQYF
TRBV7-2	TRBJ2-6	-	many	TGTGCCAGCAGCTTAGCCAACGTCCTGACTTTC	CASSLANVLTF
TRBV28	TRBJ2-1	TRBD2	many	TGTGCCAGCACCCCGGTAGCGGGAGAACTCAATGAGCAGTTCTTC	CASTPVAGELNEQFF
TRBV29-1	TRBJ2-1	TRBD2	few	TGCAGGGCCGGCGGGGGTGAGCAGTTCTTC	CRAGGGEQFF
TRBV7-3	TRBJ1-1	TRBD1	many	TGTGCCAGCAGCTTGCAGGGGGGCACTGAAGCTTTCTTT	CASSLQGGTEAFF
TRBV10-3	TRBJ1-5	TRBD1	-	TGTGCCACCAGACAGGGGTTGGTAAGCAATCAGCCCCAGCATTTT	CATRQGLVSNQPQHF
TRBV12-3/TRBV12-4	TRBJ1-5	-	many	TGTGCCAGCAGGCGACAGGTTAATCAGCCCCAGCATTTT	CASRRQVNQPQHF
TRBV19	TRBJ2-7	-	many	TGTGCCAGTAGTATCACGGTGGGAGACCTCTACGAGCAGTACTTC	CASSITVGDLYEQYF
TRBV28	TRBJ2-7	-	many	TGTGCCAGCAGTTTAAGGGACTTCTCCTTTTCCTACGAGCAGTACTTC	CASSLRDFSFSYEQYF
TRBV24-1	TRBJ2-7	-	-	TGTGCCACCAGTGACCTGCAGATTACCGGGACTGAATCTACGGGGCAGTACTTC	CATSDLQITGTESTGQYF
TRBV20-1	TRBJ2-1	-	few	TGCAGTGCTAGAGTCCAACCCCACGATGAGCAGTTCTTC	CSARVQPHDEQFF
TRBV7-2	TRBJ2-7	-	many	TGTGCCAGCAGCTTGCTAGAGTACTTC	CASSLLEYF
TRBV19	TRBJ2-2	-	many	TGTGCCAGTAGTGTCATGACGGGACTCCCGTGGGACACCGGGGAGCTGTTTTTT	CASSVMTGLPWDTGELFF
TRBV20-1	TRBJ1-1	-	-	TGCAGTGCTAGAGATAAGGGGGAGGGGTGGGACACTGAAGCTTTCTTT	CSARDKGEGWDTEAFF
TRBV6-5	TRBJ1-2	-	many	TGTGCCAGCAGTTACTCGGGGGGCATGTATGGCTACACCTTC	CASSYSGGMYGYTF
TRBV2	TRBJ2-7	TRBD2	many	TGTGCCAGCAGTGAAGCGCCCCGTCTAGCGGGAGACGAGCAGTACTTC	CASSEAPRLAGDEQYF
TRBV11-2	TRBJ1-6	TRBD1	many	TGTGCCAGCAGCTTCTGGGACAGGGTGGAGCGTTCACCCCTCCACTTT	CASSFWDRVERSPLHF
TRBV29-1	TRBJ1-1	TRBD1	-	TGCAGCGCCGGGACAGTAGACACTGAAGCTTTCTTT	CSAGTVDTEAFF
TRBV7-8	TRBJ2-1	-	many	TGTGCCAGCAGCTTAGATGGGGTCCATGAGCAGTTCTTC	CASSLDGVHEQFF
TRBV7-9	TRBJ1-1	-	many	TGTGCCAGCAGCTCGCAAGTGGGCAAGAACACTGAAGCTTTCTTT	CASSSQVGKNTEAFF
TRBV18	TRBJ1-2	-	-	TGTGCCAGCTCACCACCGGGGGGACTGAACTATGGCTACACCTTC	CASSPPGGLNYGYTF